Listed below are T cell receptor beta chains from one sample, sequenced in a study of T-cell reconstitution after alpha-beta-depleted transplantation in children. MiXCR, applied by TCRdb to the PCR reads, yields one record per CDR3 protein. The sample has about 290,000 distinct CDR3 sequences, around 9.1% seen once. The source was PBMCs, collected before TCRalphabeta/CD19-depleted stem cell transplant. The receptors come from a boy less than two years old with acute myeloid leukemia, due to receive a stem cell transplant. CDR3s include the opening cysteine and the closing phenylalanine or tryptophan. A D gene is named only where the DNA matches it firmly. Some rows have no size entry. The others give once, few or many, or a class for an expanded clone.

TRBD2	TRBV29-1	many	TRBJ2-5	TGCAGCGTTGACTGGTGGGAGGGCCAAGAGACCCAGTACTTC	CSVDWWEGQETQYF
TRBD2	TRBV28	many	TRBJ2-5	TGTGCCAGCAGTTTAGGTAGCGGGGGGCTTCAAGAGACCCAGTACTTC	CASSLGSGGLQETQYF
TRBD1	TRBV7-9	many	TRBJ1-5	TGTGCCAGCAGCGCGGACAGGGCGGGCAATCAGCCCCAGCATTTT	CASSADRAGNQPQHF
-	TRBV20-1	many	TRBJ1-2	TGCAGTGCTAGGGGCCACTATGGCTACACCTTC	CSARGHYGYTF
-	TRBV30	few	TRBJ2-3	TGTGCCTGGAGTGTACAGGCGGCAGATACGCAGTATTTT	CAWSVQAADTQYF
-	TRBV20-1	-	TRBJ2-7	TGCAGTGCTAGAATTCAGGGTCGGCACGAGCAGTACTTC	CSARIQGRHEQYF
-	TRBV11-2	-	TRBJ2-1	TGTGCCAGCAGCTTAGCAGGGAAGGTCGAGCAGTTCTTC	CASSLAGKVEQFF
-	TRBV12-3/TRBV12-4	many	TRBJ2-3	TGTGCCAGCAGTTTAGGTCAGGGGAGAGATACGCAGTATTTT	CASSLGQGRDTQYF
-	TRBV27	many	TRBJ1-5	TGTGCCAGCAGTTTTTCAGGGGTAGGGCAGCCCCAGCATTTT	CASSFSGVGQPQHF
TRBD2	TRBV3-1	few	TRBJ2-7	TGTGCCAGCAGCCAACGGGGACTAGCGGGGGAGGTGACCTACGAGCAGTACTTC	CASSQRGLAGEVTYEQYF
-	TRBV7-3	many	TRBJ2-3	TGTGCCAGCAGCAGAAGGACTCGCCCAGATACGCAGTATTTT	CASSRRTRPDTQYF
TRBD1	TRBV9	many	TRBJ2-3	TGTGCCAGCAGCGTAGGGACAGGAGATACGCAGTATTTT	CASSVGTGDTQYF
TRBD1	TRBV5-5	-	TRBJ2-7	TGTGCCAGCAGCTTGCCAGGGGGCCTCTCCTACGAGCAGTACTTC	CASSLPGGLSYEQYF
TRBD2	TRBV12-3/TRBV12-4	-	TRBJ2-1	TGTGCCAGCAGTCCCTCGCGGGAGAGTGAGCAGTTCTTC	CASSPSRESEQFF
TRBD2	TRBV7-2	many	TRBJ2-4	TGTGCCAGCAGCCCCAGCGGGGGGCTAGCCAAAAACATTCAGTACTTC	CASSPSGGLAKNIQYF
-	TRBV5-1	many	TRBJ1-1	TGCGCCAGCAGCTGGACAACGGAACGGACTGAAGCTTTCTTT	CASSWTTERTEAFF
-	TRBV28	many	TRBJ2-2	TGTGCCAGCACCGCCTGGGGTGACACCGGGGAGCTGTTTTTT	CASTAWGDTGELFF
TRBD1	TRBV7-2	-	TRBJ1-1	TGTGCCAGCAGCCGTAGACAGGGGGCCCATCATGAAGCTTTCTTT	CASSRRQGAHHEAFF
-	TRBV2	many	TRBJ2-1	TGTGCCAGCACTGAACTAGTCACGGATGAGCAGTTCTTC	CASTELVTDEQFF
TRBD1	TRBV30	-	TRBJ1-5	TGTGCCTGGAGTGTAGGGACAGGTGTGGACAATCAGCCCCAGCATTTT	CAWSVGTGVDNQPQHF
TRBD1	TRBV12-3/TRBV12-4	many	TRBJ1-2	TGTGCCAGCAGTGCGCGGGACAGGGGTTATGGCTACACCTTC	CASSARDRGYGYTF
-	TRBV5-6	-	TRBJ2-5	TGTGCCAGCAGCCCGCCGGGGGCGGTGACCCAGTACTTC	CASSPPGAVTQYF
-	TRBV5-1	many	TRBJ1-3	TGCGCCAGCAGCCCCGACGAGAGCTCTGGAAACACCATATATTTT	CASSPDESSGNTIYF
-	TRBV7-9	-	TRBJ2-2	TGTGCCAGCAGGTTACAGGGAGGCGGGGAGCTGTTTTTT	CASRLQGGGELFF
-	TRBV11-3	-	TRBJ2-2	TGTGCCAGAAGCCCAGGTCCTAGGACCGGGGAGCTGTTTTTT	CARSPGPRTGELFF
-	TRBV7-2	-	TRBJ2-7	TGTGCCAGCAGTCTTTCCGTAGCGGCCGAGCAGTACTTC	CASSLSVAAEQYF
-	TRBV10-2	many	TRBJ2-7	TGCGCCAGCAGTGCGGGTACCTCCTACGAGCAGTACTTC	CASSAGTSYEQYF
TRBD2	TRBV7-9	many	TRBJ2-1	TGTGCCAGCAGCTCAGCGGGACGACACAATGAGCAGTTCTTC	CASSSAGRHNEQFF